The entry below describes one T cell receptor (beta chain). The data belong to a study of cytomegalovirus exposure and HLA in healthy donors. Vbeta (60) and Jbeta (13) primers were used in the PCR. Sequenced by immunoSEQ multiplex PCR; TCRdb stores in-frame clones only, minus some. The sample lists about 150,000 clones, 70% to 80% occurring once. V was pared by 5 bases and J by 5 bases, with 15 bases between. The CDR3 is 14 amino acids. The germline gives CDR1 SGHVS, CDR2 FNYEAQ. The TCR sequence derives from a woman aged 55-75 years in good health and CMV-seropositive. The specimen was PBMCs. The chain uses TRBV7-6 and TRBJ2-5, with D possibly being TRBD2 (6 bases). The CDR3 coding sequence is TGTGCCAGCAGCCTCCGGGGCGCGGGGGAGACCCAGTACTTC. Its protein product is CASSLRGAGETQYF. Looking up the rest from reference TRBV7-6 and TRBJ2-5 gives the full variable domain: GAGVSQSPRYKVTKRGQDVALRCDPISGHVSLYWYRQALGQGPEFLTYFNYEAQQDKSGLPNDRFSAERPEGSISTLTIQRTEQRDSAMYRCASSLRGAGETQYFGPGTRLLVL.